The clone carrying this T cell receptor beta chain occurred a few times. A second PCR of 7 to 11 cycles used a sample-barcoded 5' primer and a J-beta primer mix. A template-switch adaptor with 12 random nucleotides tagged each cDNA molecule. TCRdb passed the 5' RACE reads through MiXCR, listing each CDR3 protein once. Of more than 1,000,000 distinct CDR3 sequences listed, approximately 25% were seen once; the top ten hold around 0.7%. The sample is drawn from a study of blood T cells in healthy people across ages. About the study: Template switching recovered approximately one barcoded beta molecule for every two T cells.

Peripheral blood samples of 9.5 to 10 milliliters were drawn from each donor. Germline V CDR1 and CDR2: DFQATT, SNEGSKA (reference sequence). This CDR3 is built from 14 residues. Trimming stripped 1 base from V and 2 bases from J, with 11 bases between. The sample was also reused in another study, on T cells of mothers and their children.

The chain carries TRBV20-1 and TRBJ2-5; TRBD2 is a possible D gene (5 bases). What was sequenced was blood. The source of this sequence is a girl aged 2-10 years in good health. In DNA form, the CDR3 reads TGCAGTGCTAGAGTCCCCACTAGGCAAGAGACCCAGTACTTC. Translating it yields CSARVPTRQETQYF.